This TCR beta chain was recovered during a study of OX40 agonist ivuxolimab in advanced cancers. Study-wide context: Ivuxolimab was an agonistic, fully human IgG2 monoclonal antibody directed against OX40 (CD134), a costimulatory receptor. Intravenous ivuxolimab was administered to patients every 2 weeks at six dose levels: 0.01, 0.1, 0.3, 1.5, 3 and 10 mg/kg. Of the approximately 53 patients in dose escalation, about 20 had hepatocellular carcinoma, about 15 had melanoma, 9 had renal cell carcinoma and 9 had head and neck cancer. In the dose-escalation cohort, 75% to 90% of patients were male, and the mean age was around 60 years with a range of roughly 20 to 85. Prior anti-PD-1, anti-PD-L1 or anti-CTLA-4 therapy was permitted, and checkpoint inhibitors had been received by about 44% of dose-escalation patients. Partial responses occurred in three dose-escalation patients: two with cutaneous melanoma and one with hepatocellular carcinoma. Peripheral TCRbeta sequencing aimed to test whether ivuxolimab altered TCR sequence diversity and caused clonal T-cell expansion. The monotherapy dose-escalation portion (N ≈ 55 patients) of the phase I ivuxolimab trial is reported in the paper. Broader findings and caveats from the paper: After ivuxolimab, more expanded clones were found on average in CD8+ T cells than in CD4+ T cells. At doses of 0.1 to 3.0 mg/kg, clonal expansion of both CD4+ and CD8+ blood T cells was observed from baseline to week 6. Low levels of normalized T-cell clonal expansion were also seen in some nonresponding patients. In partial responders in the 0.1-3.0 mg/kg groups, normalized peripheral clonal expansion was found to be among the lowest, especially among CD8+ T cells. Which antigens the clonally expanded peripheral T cells were specific for was not determined.

The trial excluded patients who had a history of autoimmune disease or who were on systemic immunosuppression. Peripheral blood for TCR sequencing was collected from all dose cohorts at baseline, on cycle 4 day 1, and on cycle 7 day 1. The samples were taken from a phase I, first-in-human, multicenter, open-label dose-escalation trial of ivuxolimab. Adults with locally advanced or metastatic melanoma, renal cell carcinoma, hepatocellular carcinoma or head and neck squamous cell carcinoma were enrolled in the trial. Before TCR sequencing, CD4+ T cells and CD8+ T cells were sorted from peripheral blood as separate populations. To sequence the TCRbeta CDR3 region, genomic DNA was isolated from the sorted cells. The immunoSEQ Assay was used to sequence the TCRbeta CDR3 regions. In TCRdb, the immuneACCESS table is reduced to in-frame sequences with V and J assigned. These tables do not hold every clone; where another copy was compared, an unresolved V gene accounts for under half, and the others remain unexplained. This sample comprises some 37,000 clones, approximately 78% of them detected only once. About a fifth of the sample is held by the ten biggest clonotypes.

Remarks on this clone: There is no known antigen for this receptor. Per-nucleotide qualities are absent, and no much larger clonotype sits a single base away.

Via the germline V gene, CDR1 is SGDLS and CDR2 YYNGEE. The CDR3 has 14 amino acids, counting the end cysteine and phenylalanine. The kept DNA is CDR3 alone, 42 bases in frame from the first base. V is shortened by 2 bases, J by 7 bases, and the region joining them spans 10 bases. The chain is assembled from TRBV9 and TRBJ1-6, with TRBD1 as a weak D call on 5 bases. This clonotype was sampled from an adult with an advanced solid tumor such as melanoma, head and neck, liver or kidney cancer. The specimen was CD4+ or CD8+ T cells sorted from blood, collected in a trial of the OX40 agonist ivuxolimab. The base sequence is TGTGCCAGCAGCGTTATACAGGAGAATTCACCCCTCCACTTT. The translation is CASSVIQENSPLHF.